This passage covers 28 T cell receptor beta chains from one sample sequenced in a study of T cells expressing NK-cell markers (dated by TCRdb to the early 2020s). To prepare the library, 5' RACE was applied. The sample was run on an Illumina HiSeq 2000. TCRdb reprocessed the public reads and reports one entry per CDR3 protein sequence, without DNA. This specimen's table enumerates about 550,000 distinct CDR3 sequences. Around 4% of the sample rests with the top ten. Sequencing was done on a sample of blood T cells: a sorted CD56 or NKG2C T cell subset, CD4+ or CD8+ T cells, or bulk PBMC T cells (not recorded which). The receptors stem from a man between 18 and 29 years old in good health. Donor details come from another sample of the same person, matched by shared clones.

The chain couples TRBV12-3 or TRBV12-4 to TRBJ2-1; TCRdb's D call, TRBD2, is unchecked because there is no DNA. This CDR3 contains 13 residues. The CDR3 is CASGLGPPFGQFF.

The chain employs TRBV2 and TRBJ2-7; TCRdb's D gene call, TRBD2, goes unchecked for lack of DNA. CDR3 length: 13 residues. Germline V lookup: CDR1 SNHLY, CDR2 FYNNEI. CDR3 in amino acids: CASIAGESWEQYF.

The rearrangement uses TRBV6-5 and TRBJ2-1; TCRdb's D call of TRBD2 is untestable without DNA. There are 16 residues in the CDR3. Per the germline V gene, CDR1 is MNHEY and CDR2 is SVGAGI. The CDR3 here is CASSSTTSGRPGEQFF.

V usage is TRBV5-1 and J usage is TRBJ2-3. Germline lookup yields CDR1 SGHRS and CDR2 YFSETQ. This CDR3 comprises 13 residues. The CDR3 is CASSLVFADTQYF.

This chain uses TRBV28 with TRBJ2-3; no DNA is available, so the TRBD1 call from TCRdb remains unchecked. The V gene's germline CDR1 is MDHEN and CDR2 SYDVKM. There are 13 residues in the CDR3. The CDR3 loop is CASVGTGADTQYF.

The chain is built from TRBV5-1 and TRBJ2-2. Looked up from germline, CDR1 is SGHRS and CDR2 is YFSETQ. The CDR3 is 13 residues long. The chain's CDR3 is CASGIKNTGELFF. Filled out from reference TRBV5-1 and TRBJ2-2, the complete variable domain reads KAGVTQTPRYLIKTRGQQVTLSCSPISGHRSVSWYQQTPGQGLQFLFEYFSETQRNKGNFPGRFSGRQFSNSRSEMNVSTLELGDSALYLCASGIKNTGELFFGEGSRLTVL.

The chain recombines TRBV28 with TRBJ2-7; TCRdb gives TRBD1 as the D gene, but with no DNA this cannot be confirmed. The germline CDR1 and CDR2 sequences are MDHEN and SYDVKM. The CDR3 loop spans 16 amino acids. CDR3 loop: CASSSPGTGGRFEQYF.

V usage is TRBV12-3 or TRBV12-4 and J usage is TRBJ1-6; with no DNA, the TCRdb D assignment of TRBD1 cannot be verified. CDR3 length: 14 amino acids. CDR3 sequence reads: CASSSSGGYSPLHF.

The gene calls are TRBV11-2 and TRBJ2-5; the D call from TCRdb, TRBD2, cannot be confirmed without DNA. Germline V gene sequence: CDR1 SGHAT, CDR2 FQNNGV. This CDR3 contains 15 residues. The CDR3 sequence: CASSLWLAGRETQYF.

J is TRBJ2-7 and V is TRBV12-3 or TRBV12-4; TCRdb indicates TRBD1, and absent DNA this call remains unverified. The CDR3 loop spans 11 amino acids. The CDR3 is CASQGGYEQYF.

The rearrangement joins TRBV20-1 to TRBJ2-3; the D call of TRBD1 rests on TCRdb alone, since no DNA is present to check it. This CDR3 comprises 15 residues. The germline CDR1 and CDR2 sequences are DFQATT and SNEGSKA (reference sequence). The CDR3 sequence is CSAELLQGRTDTQYF.

The gene calls are TRBV15 and TRBJ2-3; TCRdb reports TRBD1, a call that lacks DNA to check it against. The length of the CDR3 is 13 residues. CDR1 is LNHNV, CDR2 YYDKDF, per germline (reference sequence). The CDR3 sequence is CATSRTGTDTQYF.

The chain uses TRBV27 and TRBJ2-5. In germline, CDR1 is MNHEY, CDR2 SMNVEV (reference sequence). There are 14 residues in the CDR3. Here the CDR3 reads CASSLLYAEETQYF.

This rearrangement joins TRBV4-1 to TRBJ2-2; TCRdb's D gene call, TRBD1, goes unchecked for lack of DNA. Per germline, CDR1 MGHRA and CDR2 YSYEKL. The CDR3 loop spans 15 amino acids. CDR3 in amino acids: CASSQTGRPTGELFF.

The chain carries TRBV20-1 and TRBJ2-7. The CDR3 sequence is 12 residues long. Germline V gene data show CDR1 as DFQATT and CDR2 as SNEGSKA (reference sequence). The CDR3: CSARAYTYEQYF.

This CDR3 is CSARGKGQGAYEQYF. J is TRBJ2-7 and V is TRBV20-1; TCRdb names TRBD1, which stays unverified in the absence of DNA. Germline lookup yields CDR1 DFQATT and CDR2 SNEGSKA (reference sequence). The CDR3 contains 15 residues.

The chain joins TRBV27 to TRBJ2-3; TCRdb returns TRBD2, unconfirmable since there is no DNA. Per germline, CDR1 MNHEY and CDR2 SMNVEV (reference sequence). This CDR3 spans 16 amino acids. The CDR3: CASSPWTSGLTDTQYF.

The genes are TRBV5-6 and TRBJ2-1. CDR3 length equals 11 residues. CDR1 and CDR2 from the germline V gene are SGHDT and YYEEEE. The CDR3 protein is CASSVFNEQFF.

The chain couples TRBV6-5 to TRBJ1-1; the TRBD1 assignment by TCRdb is unverifiable without DNA. This CDR3 is 13 amino acids long. Germline V gives CDR1 MNHEY, CDR2 SVGAGI. CDR3: CASSYRTGPEAFF.

The rearrangement links TRBV12-3 or TRBV12-4 to TRBJ1-3; the TCRdb D gene call, TRBD1, has no DNA to confirm it. The CDR3 loop spans 14 amino acids. CDR3 in amino acids: CASSSMTEGNTIYF.

This chain joins TRBV5-1 and TRBJ2-1; there is no DNA to check the TCRdb D call of TRBD1. Germline V gives CDR1 SGHRS, CDR2 YFSETQ. The CDR3 loop spans 16 amino acids. CDR3 residues: CASSRLEASPYDEQFF.

The chain carries TRBV20-1 and TRBJ1-2. Germline CDR1 reads DFQATT; CDR2 reads SNEGSKA (reference sequence). The CDR3 sequence is 14 residues long. CDR3 amino acids: CSASGQPNNYGYTF.

The J gene is TRBJ1-3, the V gene TRBV5-1; absent DNA, TCRdb's TRBD1 call cannot be checked. Per the germline V gene, CDR1 is SGHRS and CDR2 is YFSETQ. This CDR3 has 14 amino acids. The CDR3 region is CASSVRAGSDTIYF.

V and J are TRBV7-3 and TRBJ1-2; without DNA, the TCRdb call of TRBD1 cannot be checked. This CDR3 has 17 residues. Germline V lookup: CDR1 SGHTA, CDR2 FQGTGA. CDR3 in amino acids: CASSLTKGQGLVYGYTF.

The chain has TRBV7-2 and TRBJ2-1; there is no DNA to check the TCRdb D call of TRBD1. The CDR3 is 14 amino acids. CDR1 and CDR2 (germline): SGHTA, FQGNSA. The CDR3 sequence is CASSFNRGDNEQFF.

The chain uses TRBV12-3 or TRBV12-4 and TRBJ2-5; TCRdb gives TRBD2 as the D gene, but with no DNA this cannot be confirmed. The CDR3 extends over 16 amino acids. This CDR3 is CASPGLAGESSETQYF.

The rearrangement links TRBV7-2 to TRBJ2-2; TCRdb designates TRBD2, a call that cannot be tested without DNA. CDR1 is SGHTA and CDR2 is FQGNSA in the germline V gene. The CDR3 has 15 amino acids. CDR3 amino acids: CASSRTSSNTGELFF.

V and J are TRBV5-1 and TRBJ2-5; there is no DNA to check the TCRdb D call of TRBD1. This CDR3 contains 15 residues. The germline CDR1 and CDR2 sequences are SGHRS and YFSETQ. CDR3 protein: CASSLGPGNQETQYF.